This TCR beta chain derives from a study of prognosis after radiotherapy for stage I lung cancer. Study-level information: With roughly 13 men and six or seven women, the cohort's median age was around 70 years, range roughly 53–84. General study findings and limits: The study found lower Shannon entropy after stereotactic body radiation therapy in patients who developed distant metastases.

It was by two-round multiplex PCR that TCR beta CDR3 was amplified from genomic DNA. Primers targeting each individual TRBV and TRBJ gene were applied in first-round PCR. TCRdb redid the calling of the multiplex PCR reads with MiXCR, one entry per CDR3 protein. The table shows 13,000 or so distinct CDR3 sequences, with around 48% occurring only once. With respect to this clonotype: Its antigen remains unidentified. A far larger clone is one nucleotide away, so this likely arose from a read error.

This CDR3 region has 13 residues. Germline V gene lookup returns CDR1 LNHNV and CDR2 YYDKDF (reference sequence). The receptor was isolated from a donor aged 50 or older with non-small cell lung cancer. The chain links TRBV15 to TRBJ2-3; 7 bases map to TRBD2. TRBJ2-5 matches the DNA end more closely, so the J call is doubtful. The specimen comprised PBMCs, sampled before or after stereotactic body radiation therapy (not recorded which). CDR3: CATSGFAGEIQYF. CDR3 DNA: TGTGCCACCAGCGGATTTGCGGGGGAGATCCAGTACTTC.